Described below is a single TCR beta chain sequence and its context. Generated by immunoSEQ multiplex PCR, the TCRdb table keeps only in-frame clones and is missing some. The sample has 70,000 to 95,000 clones; 85% to 95% are singletons. This entry comes from a study of technical replicates of blood from a handful of donors. Germline CDR1 is MNHEY and CDR2 is SMNVEV (reference sequence). V was pared by 4 bases and J by 3 bases, with 12 bases between. The CDR3 runs 15 residues. The sequence was collected from a human donor in good health. The sequenced sample consisted of T cells isolated from PBMCs. The chain couples TRBV27 to TRBJ2-2, with D perhaps TRBD2 (6 bases). The CDR3 loop is CASSWGVMDTGELFF. DNA for the CDR3: TGTGCCAGCAGTTGGGGGGTTATGGACACCGGGGAGCTGTTTTTT.